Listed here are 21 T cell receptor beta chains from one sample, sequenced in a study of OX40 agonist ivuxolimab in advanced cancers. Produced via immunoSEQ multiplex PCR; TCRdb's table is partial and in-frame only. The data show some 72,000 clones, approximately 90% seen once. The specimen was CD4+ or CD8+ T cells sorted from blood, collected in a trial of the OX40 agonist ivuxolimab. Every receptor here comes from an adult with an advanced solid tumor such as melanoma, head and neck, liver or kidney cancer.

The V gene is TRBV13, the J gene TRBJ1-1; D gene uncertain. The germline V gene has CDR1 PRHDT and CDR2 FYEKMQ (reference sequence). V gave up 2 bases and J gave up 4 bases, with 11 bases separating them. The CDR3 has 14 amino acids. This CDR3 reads CASSLNTVGTEAFF. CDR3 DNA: TGTGCCAGCAGCTTAAACACTGTGGGCACTGAAGCTTTCTTT.

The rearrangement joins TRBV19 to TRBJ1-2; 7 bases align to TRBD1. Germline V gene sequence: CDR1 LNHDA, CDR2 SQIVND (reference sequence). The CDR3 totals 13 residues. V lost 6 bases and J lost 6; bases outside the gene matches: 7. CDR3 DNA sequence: TGTGCCAGTAGGCGCAGGGGGGTCGATGGCTACACCTTC. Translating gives CASRRRGVDGYTF.

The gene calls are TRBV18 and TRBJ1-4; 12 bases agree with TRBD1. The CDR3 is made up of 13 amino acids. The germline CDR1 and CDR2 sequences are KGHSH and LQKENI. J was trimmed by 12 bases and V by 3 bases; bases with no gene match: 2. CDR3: CASSPRDRGQLFF. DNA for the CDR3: TGTGCCAGCTCACCTCGGGACAGGGGGCAACTGTTTTTT.

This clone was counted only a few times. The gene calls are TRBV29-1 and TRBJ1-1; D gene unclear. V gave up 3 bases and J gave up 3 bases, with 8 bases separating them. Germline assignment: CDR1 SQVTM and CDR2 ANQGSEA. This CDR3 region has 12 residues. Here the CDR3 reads CSVDRWDTEAFF. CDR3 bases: TGCAGCGTTGACCGTTGGGACACTGAAGCTTTCTTT.

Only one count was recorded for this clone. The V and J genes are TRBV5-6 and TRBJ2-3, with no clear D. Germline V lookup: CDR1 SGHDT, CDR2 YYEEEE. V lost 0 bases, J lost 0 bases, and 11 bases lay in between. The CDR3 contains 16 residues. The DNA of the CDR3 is TGTGCCAGCAGCTTGGCCGGCGGAACTAGCACAGATACGCAGTATTTT. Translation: CASSLAGGTSTDTQYF.

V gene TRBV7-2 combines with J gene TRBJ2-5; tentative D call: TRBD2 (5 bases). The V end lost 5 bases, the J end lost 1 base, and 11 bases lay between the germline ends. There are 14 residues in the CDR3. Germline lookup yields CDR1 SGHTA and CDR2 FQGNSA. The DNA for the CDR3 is TGTGCCAGCAGCCCCCCGGGGATCCAAGAGACCCAGTACTTC. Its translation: CASSPPGIQETQYF.

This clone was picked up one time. This CDR3 is CASNHAGYPNTGELFF. For the CDR3, the DNA is TGTGCCAGCAACCACGCCGGGTACCCGAACACCGGGGAGCTGTTTTTT. V gene TRBV5-5 combines with J gene TRBJ2-2; no clear D. This CDR3 spans 16 amino acids. V lost 6 bases to trimming and J lost 0 bases, with 15 bases between them. Germline loops: CDR1 SGHKS, CDR2 YYEKEE (reference sequence).

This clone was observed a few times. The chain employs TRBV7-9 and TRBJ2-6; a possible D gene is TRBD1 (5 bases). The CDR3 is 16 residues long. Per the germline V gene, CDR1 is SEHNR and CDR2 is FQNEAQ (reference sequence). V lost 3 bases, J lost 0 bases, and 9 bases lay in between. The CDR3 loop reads CASSLDTGSGANVLTF. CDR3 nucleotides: TGTGCCAGCAGCTTGGATACAGGCTCTGGGGCCAACGTCCTGACTTTC.

The CDR3 protein is CASSQASSYNEQFF. The CDR3 DNA reads as TGTGCCAGCAGCCAAGCTAGCTCCTACAATGAGCAGTTCTTC. The chain couples TRBV14 to TRBJ2-1; D is ambiguous. V was cut by 1 base and J by 0 bases, with 4 bases left in between. CDR3 size: 14 residues. Germline values: CDR1 SGHDN, CDR2 FVKESK.

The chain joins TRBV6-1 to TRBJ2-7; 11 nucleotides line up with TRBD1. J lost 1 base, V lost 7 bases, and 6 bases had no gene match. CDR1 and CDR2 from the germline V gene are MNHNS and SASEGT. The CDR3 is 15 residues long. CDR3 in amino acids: CASIAGQGGSYEQYF. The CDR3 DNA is TGTGCCAGCATAGCGGGACAGGGGGGTTCCTACGAGCAGTACTTC.

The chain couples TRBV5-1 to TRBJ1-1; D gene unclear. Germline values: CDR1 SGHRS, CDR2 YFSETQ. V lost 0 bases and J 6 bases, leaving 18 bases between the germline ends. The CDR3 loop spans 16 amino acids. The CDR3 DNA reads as TGCGCCAGCAGCTTGGCCGGTCTGCTTGGTGTCCCTGAAGCTTTCTTT. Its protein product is CASSLAGLLGVPEAFF.

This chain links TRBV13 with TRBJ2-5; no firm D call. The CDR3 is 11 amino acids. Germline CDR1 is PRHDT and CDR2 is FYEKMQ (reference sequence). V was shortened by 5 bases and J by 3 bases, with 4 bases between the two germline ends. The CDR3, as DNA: TGTGCCAGCAGCGTTAAAGAGACCCAGTACTTC. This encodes CASSVKETQYF.

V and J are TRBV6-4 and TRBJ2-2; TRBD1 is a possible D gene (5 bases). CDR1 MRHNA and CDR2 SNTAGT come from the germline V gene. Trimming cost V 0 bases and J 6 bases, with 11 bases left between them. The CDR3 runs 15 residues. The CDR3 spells CASSDSGRNAGELFF. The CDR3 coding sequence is TGTGCCAGCAGTGACTCGGGGCGAAACGCCGGGGAGCTGTTTTTT.

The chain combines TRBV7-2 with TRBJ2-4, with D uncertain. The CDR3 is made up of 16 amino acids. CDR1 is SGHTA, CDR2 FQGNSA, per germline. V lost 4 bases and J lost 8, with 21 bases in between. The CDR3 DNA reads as TGTGCCAGCAGCTACCCCGGAGCCCCCAACAAGGACATTCAGTACTTC. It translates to CASSYPGAPNKDIQYF. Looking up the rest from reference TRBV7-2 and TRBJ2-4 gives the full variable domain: GAGVSQSPSNKVTEKGKDVELRCDPISGHTALYWYRQSLGQGLEFLIYFQGNSAPDKSGLPSDRFSAERTGGSVSTLTIQRTQQEDSAVYLCASSYPGAPNKDIQYFGAGTRLSVL.

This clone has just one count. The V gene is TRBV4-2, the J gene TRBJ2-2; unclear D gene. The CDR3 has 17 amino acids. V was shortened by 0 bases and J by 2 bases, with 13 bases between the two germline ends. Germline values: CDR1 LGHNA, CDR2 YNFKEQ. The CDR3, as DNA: TGTGCCAGCAGCCAAGATCGGAGACACCTAAACACCGGGGAGCTGTTTTTT. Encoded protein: CASSQDRRHLNTGELFF.

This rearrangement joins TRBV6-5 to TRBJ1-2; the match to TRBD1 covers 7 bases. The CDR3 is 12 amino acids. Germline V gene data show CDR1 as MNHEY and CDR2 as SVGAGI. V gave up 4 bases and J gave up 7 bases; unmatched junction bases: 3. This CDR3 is CASSSTGTGYTF. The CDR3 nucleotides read TGTGCCAGCAGTTCGACAGGGACTGGCTACACCTTC.

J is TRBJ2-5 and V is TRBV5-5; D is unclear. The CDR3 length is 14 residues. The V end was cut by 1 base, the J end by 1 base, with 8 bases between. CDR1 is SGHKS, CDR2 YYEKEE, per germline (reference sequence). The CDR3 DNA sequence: TGTGCCAGCAGCTTGCCGCCATTCCAAGAGACCCAGTACTTC. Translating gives CASSLPPFQETQYF.

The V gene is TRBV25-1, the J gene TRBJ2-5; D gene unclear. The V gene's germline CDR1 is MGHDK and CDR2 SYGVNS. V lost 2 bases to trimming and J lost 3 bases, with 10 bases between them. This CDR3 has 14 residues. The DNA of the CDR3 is TGTGCCAGCAGTGAACGTGAGAATAAAGAGACCCAGTACTTC. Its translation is CASSERENKETQYF.

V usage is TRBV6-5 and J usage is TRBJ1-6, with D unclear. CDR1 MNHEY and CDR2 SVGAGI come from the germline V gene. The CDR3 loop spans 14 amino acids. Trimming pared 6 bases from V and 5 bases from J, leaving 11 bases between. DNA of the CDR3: TGTGCCAGCAGCCCCCCTCTCCATAATTCACCCCTCCACTTT. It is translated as CASSPPLHNSPLHF.

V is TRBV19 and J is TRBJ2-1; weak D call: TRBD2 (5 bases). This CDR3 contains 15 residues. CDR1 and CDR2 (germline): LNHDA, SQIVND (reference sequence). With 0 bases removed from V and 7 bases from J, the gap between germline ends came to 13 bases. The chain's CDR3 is CASSIEPGNRNEQFF. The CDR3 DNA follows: TGTGCCAGTAGTATAGAGCCCGGGAATCGAAATGAGCAGTTCTTC.

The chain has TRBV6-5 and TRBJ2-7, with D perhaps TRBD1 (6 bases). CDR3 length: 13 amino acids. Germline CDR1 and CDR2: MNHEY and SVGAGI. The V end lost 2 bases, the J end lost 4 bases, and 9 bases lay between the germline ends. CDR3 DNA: TGTGCCAGCAGTTACCGCAGGGGTTACGAGCAGTACTTC. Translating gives CASSYRRGYEQYF.